This TCR beta chain was documented in a study of T cells in Graves' hyperthyroidism and ophthalmopathy. Trimming took 2 bases from V and 1 from J, leaving 11 bases between them. CDR3 length: 15 residues. The V gene's germline CDR1 is MNHNY and CDR2 SVGAGI (reference sequence). RNA transcripts were the template for amplifying TCR beta CDR3 regions. HTBI primers drove first-round RT-PCR of the TCR CDR3. MiXCR, run by TCRdb on the multiplex PCR reads, gives a single entry per CDR3 protein. The data contain hundreds of thousands of distinct CDR3 sequences, 38% of them singletons. Sequencing used blood. The receptor's source is a man aged 18 to 30 with Graves' hyperthyroidism. The rearrangement links TRBV6-6 to TRBJ1-1; D uncertain. CDR3 nucleotides: TGTGCCAGCAGTTACATGAGCGGGGAGAACACTGAAGCTTTCTTT. Protein product: CASSYMSGENTEAFF.